The rows below give T cell receptor beta chains drawn from one sample of a study of blood T cell repertoires in COVID-19. The method was immunoSEQ multiplex PCR; TCRdb's version includes in-frame clones alone and lacks a portion of them. Here the sample spans 250,000 to 300,000 clones, approximately 90% being singletons. The specimen sequenced was peripheral blood. These receptors all come from a middle-aged man with acute or convalescent COVID-19. Each CDR3 is given with its conserved first and last residue. The D gene is left open where the match is weak. Clone size, where shown, is once, few, many, or a class for clones that have expanded.

J | size | V | D | CDR3 | DNA
TRBJ2-2 | NA | TRBV15 | TRBD2 | CATSIRPGLATNTGELFF | TGTGCCACCAGCATTCGTCCGGGACTAGCAACGAACACCGGGGAGCTGTTTTTT
TRBJ1-1 | NA | TRBV7-9 | NA | CASSLPSNTEAFF | TGTGCCAGCAGCTTACCCTCGAACACTGAAGCTTTCTTT
TRBJ2-7 | NA | TRBV6-6 | TRBD2 | CASSGGLAVSYEQYF | TGTGCCAGCAGTGGAGGACTAGCGGTCTCCTACGAGCAGTACTTC
TRBJ1-1 | NA | TRBV4-1 | NA | CASSLLGGDLDETEAFF | TGCGCCAGCAGCCTCCTGGGGGGGGACCTGGATGAGACTGAAGCTTTCTTT
TRBJ1-2 | NA | TRBV30 | TRBD1 | CAWEGTGRRGYTF | TGTGCCTGGGAAGGGACAGGGCGGCGCGGCTACACCTTC
TRBJ2-3 | once | TRBV4-1 | TRBD2 | CASSQEDSGGSTDTQYF | TGCGCCAGCAGCCAAGAGGATAGCGGGGGTAGCACAGATACGCAGTATTTT
TRBJ2-3 | NA | TRBV9 | TRBD2 | CASSVVQRTSGTDTQYF | TGTGCCAGCAGCGTAGTACAGCGGACTAGCGGCACAGATACGCAGTATTTT
TRBJ1-6 | NA | TRBV27 | TRBD1 | CASSLYGQGGSPLHF | TGTGCCAGCAGTTTGTACGGACAGGGTGGTTCACCCCTCCACTTT
TRBJ1-2 | NA | TRBV6-6 | TRBD1 | CASTRQGDRSGGYTF | TGTGCCAGCACCCGACAGGGGGATAGGAGTGGTGGCTACACCTTC
TRBJ2-1 | once | TRBV6-5 | NA | CASTGLNNEQFF | TGTGCCAGCACCGGACTAAACAATGAGCAGTTCTTC
TRBJ1-1 | few | TRBV14 | NA | CASSRGVVVGEAFF | TGTGCCAGCAGCCGGGGGGTAGTAGTAGGTGAAGCTTTCTTT
TRBJ1-4 | NA | TRBV5-1 | NA | CASSLGVGEKLFF | TGCGCCAGCAGCTTGGGGGTCGGGGAAAAACTGTTTTTT
TRBJ1-2 | NA | TRBV21-1 | NA | CASIYCWGEFYGYTF | TGTGCCAGCATCTATTGTTGGGGGGAGTTCTATGGCTACACCTTC
TRBJ2-2 | NA | TRBV7-8 | NA | CASSLRSQGNRPNTGELFF | TGTGCCAGCAGCCTTAGAAGCCAGGGAAACCGACCGAACACCGGGGAGCTGTTTTTT
TRBJ2-5 | NA | TRBV9 | NA | CASSVDAAGQLTGETQYF | TGTGCCAGCAGCGTAGATGCGGCGGGACAGCTGACCGGGGAGACCCAGTACTTC
TRBJ2-2 | NA | TRBV9 | NA | CASSPGRGNGELFF | TGTGCCAGCAGCCCTGGCAGGGGCAACGGGGAGCTGTTTTTT
TRBJ1-2 | NA | TRBV29-1 | TRBD1 | CSVEPGQNYGYTF | TGCAGCGTTGAACCGGGACAGAACTATGGCTACACCTTC
TRBJ1-3 | NA | TRBV6-2/TRBV6-3 | NA | CASSLRLSGNTIYF | TGTGCCAGCAGTCTGCGCCTCTCTGGAAACACCATATATTTT
TRBJ1-1 | NA | TRBV19 | NA | CASSTLGGQTEAFF | TGTGCCAGTAGTACCTTGGGGGGGCAGACTGAAGCTTTCTTT
TRBJ1-6 | NA | TRBV27 | TRBD1 | CASTLGQGNSPLHF | TGTGCCAGCACCCTTGGACAGGGTAACTCACCCCTCCACTTT
TRBJ1-2 | NA | TRBV12-3/TRBV12-4 | NA | CASSFGQNRPPHF | TGTGCCAGCAGTTTTGGGCAAAACAGGCCTCCCCACTTC
TRBJ1-1 | NA | TRBV2 | NA | CASRERQSLEAFF | TGTGCCAGCAGGGAACGACAGAGTCTTGAAGCTTTCTTT
TRBJ1-1 | NA | TRBV11-2 | NA | CASSLASEAFF | TGTGCCAGCAGCTTAGCGTCTGAAGCTTTCTTT
TRBJ2-3 | NA | TRBV2 | TRBD2 | CASSGSGVSTDTQYF | TGTGCCAGCAGTGGTAGCGGGGTTAGCACAGATACGCAGTATTTT